This T cell receptor beta chain was found in a study of control samples from healthy donors and cancer patients. The V and J ends lost 4 bases and 6 bases respectively, with 11 bases between them. The V gene's germline CDR1 is SGHDT and CDR2 YYEEEE. The CDR3 runs to 12 residues. Generated by immunoSEQ multiplex PCR, the TCRdb table keeps only in-frame clones and is missing some. The sample comprises about 120,000 clones, roughly 94% of which are singletons, and about 4% rests with the top ten. Sequencing input: blood. The receptor comes from a man between 25 and 39 years old in good health. The chain joins TRBV5-6 to TRBJ2-7; D is uncertain. The CDR3 region has the DNA TGTGCCAGCAGCCTTGGGATCGGCGAGCAGTACTTC. Amino acid sequence: CASSLGIGEQYF.